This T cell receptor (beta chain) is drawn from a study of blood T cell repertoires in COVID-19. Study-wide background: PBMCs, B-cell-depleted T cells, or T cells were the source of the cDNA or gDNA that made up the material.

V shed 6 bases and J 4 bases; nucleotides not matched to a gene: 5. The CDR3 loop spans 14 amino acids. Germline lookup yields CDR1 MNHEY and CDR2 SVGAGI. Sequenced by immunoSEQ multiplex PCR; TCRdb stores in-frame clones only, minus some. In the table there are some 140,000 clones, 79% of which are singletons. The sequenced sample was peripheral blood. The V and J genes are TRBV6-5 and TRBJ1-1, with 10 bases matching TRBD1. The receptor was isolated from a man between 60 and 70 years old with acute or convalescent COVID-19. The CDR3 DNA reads TGTGCCAGCAGCTTGGGACAGGGGCGCACTGAAGCTTTCTTT. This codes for CASSLGQGRTEAFF.